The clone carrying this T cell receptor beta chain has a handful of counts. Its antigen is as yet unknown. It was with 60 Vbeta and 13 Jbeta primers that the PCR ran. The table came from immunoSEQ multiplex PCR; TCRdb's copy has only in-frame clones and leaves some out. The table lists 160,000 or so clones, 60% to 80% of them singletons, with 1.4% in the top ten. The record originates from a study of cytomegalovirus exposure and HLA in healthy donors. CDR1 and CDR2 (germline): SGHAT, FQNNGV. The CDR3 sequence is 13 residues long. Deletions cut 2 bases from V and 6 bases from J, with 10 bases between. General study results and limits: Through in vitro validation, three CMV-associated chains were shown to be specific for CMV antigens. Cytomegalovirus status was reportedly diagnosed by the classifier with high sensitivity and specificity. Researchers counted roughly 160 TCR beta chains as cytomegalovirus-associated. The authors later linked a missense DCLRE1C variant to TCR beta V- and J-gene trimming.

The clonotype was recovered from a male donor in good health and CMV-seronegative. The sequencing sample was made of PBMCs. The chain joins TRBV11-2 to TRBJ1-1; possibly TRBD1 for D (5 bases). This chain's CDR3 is CASSLRGWAEAFF. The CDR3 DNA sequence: TGTGCCAGCAGCTTAAGGGGTTGGGCTGAAGCTTTCTTT.